The 20 T cell receptor beta chains below all came from one sample that was sequenced in a study of T cell clones after liver transplantation. Assay: immunoSEQ multiplex PCR; the TCRdb copy retains only in-frame clones and omits some. The repertoire has some 120,000 clones, 90% of them found once; the top ten carry 0.75% to 0.85%. Here the sequenced sample was CD4+ T cells from blood, taken 12 months after liver transplant. These receptors were collected from a human patient who received a liver transplant. Some T cells could come from the graft donor.

The V call is TRBV19, the J call TRBJ1-3; 7 bases match TRBD1. V shed 7 bases, J shed 4 bases, and the junction held 10 bases outside the gene matches. Germline CDR1 is LNHDA and CDR2 is SQIVND (reference sequence). This CDR3 is built from 15 residues. DNA for the CDR3: TGTGCCAGTATGGAACCGCAGGGGGTAGGAAACACCATATATTTT. Its protein is CASMEPQGVGNTIYF.

The gene calls are TRBV9 and TRBJ2-1; TRBD2 aligns across 14 bases. With 0 bases clipped from V and 1 base from J, the junction kept 6 bases outside the gene matches. The germline gives CDR1 SGDLS, CDR2 YYNGEE. The CDR3 is 19 amino acids. CDR3 sequence: CASSVAVTSGRGSYNEQFF. CDR3 DNA: TGTGCCAGCAGCGTAGCCGTGACTAGCGGGAGGGGATCCTACAATGAGCAGTTCTTC.

The chain combines TRBV5-4 with TRBJ1-3, with unresolved D. Deletions cut 4 bases from V and 0 bases from J, with 11 bases between. Germline CDR1 SGHNT, CDR2 YYREEE (reference sequence). CDR3 length equals 15 residues. The CDR3 protein is CASSLGDLSGNTIYF. The DNA for the CDR3 is TGTGCCAGCAGCCTGGGCGACCTCTCTGGAAACACCATATATTTT.

V and J are TRBV28 and TRBJ2-7; unclear D gene. Trimming removed 3 bases at V and 6 bases at J, with 15 bases between. This CDR3 contains 14 residues. Germline V CDR1 and CDR2: MDHEN, SYDVKM. The CDR3 is CASSFDSSRFEQYF. The CDR3 nucleotides are TGTGCCAGCAGTTTTGACTCTTCTCGTTTCGAGCAGTACTTC.

The genes are TRBV5-6 and TRBJ1-3; D remains unclear. V shed 1 base and J shed 3 bases, with 8 bases lying between them. Germline CDR1 SGHDT, CDR2 YYEEEE. This CDR3 region has 14 residues. DNA for the CDR3: TGTGCCAGCAGCTTGTGGGGTAATGGAAACACCATATATTTT. It encodes CASSLWGNGNTIYF.

The chain recombines TRBV19 with TRBJ2-3; tentatively, D is TRBD2 (6 bases). The germline CDR1 and CDR2 sequences are LNHDA and SQIVND (reference sequence). Trimming shortened V by 2 bases and J by 0 bases, and 12 bases separated the two germline ends. The CDR3 contains 16 residues. The CDR3 sequence is CASSILPGRSTDTQYF. The CDR3 DNA is TGTGCCAGTAGTATACTCCCCGGGAGAAGCACAGATACGCAGTATTTT.

The chain has TRBV4-2 and TRBJ2-1; 8 nucleotides line up with TRBD2. V shed 0 bases and J 0 bases; nucleotides not matched to a gene: 13. The germline CDR1 and CDR2 sequences are LGHNA and YNFKEQ. CDR3 length equals 20 residues. CDR3 region: CASSQDSLAGSSSSYNEQFF. The CDR3 DNA is TGTGCCAGCAGCCAAGATAGCCTAGCGGGCAGTTCAAGCTCCTACAATGAGCAGTTCTTC.

The chain combines TRBV28 with TRBJ2-7, with TRBD1 identical over 11 bases. The CDR3 consists of 16 residues. Losses at the gene ends were 2 bases for V and 4 bases for J; bases not matched to a gene: 7. Germline CDR1 MDHEN, CDR2 SYDVKM. This CDR3 reads CASSLTGTGGVYEQYF. The CDR3 DNA is TGTGCCAGCAGTTTAACCGGGACAGGGGGGGTTTACGAGCAGTACTTC.

The genes are TRBV5-1 and TRBJ2-1; 8 bases agree with TRBD2. This CDR3 is 15 amino acids long. Germline V gives CDR1 SGHRS, CDR2 YFSETQ. V lost 3 bases and J lost 8; bases outside the gene matches: 10. CDR3 residues: CASSSGLAGPHEQFF. The CDR3, as DNA: TGCGCCAGCAGCTCAGGACTAGCCGGCCCTCATGAGCAGTTCTTC.

The count of this clone is one. In nucleotides, the CDR3 is TGTGCCACCAGCAGAGGTCAGGGTCCCTACGAGCAGTACTTC. Translating gives CATSRGQGPYEQYF. The chain carries TRBV15 and TRBJ2-7; possibly TRBD1 for D (5 bases). V was trimmed by 1 base and J by 2 bases, leaving 9 bases between them. Germline V gene lookup returns CDR1 LNHNV and CDR2 YYDKDF (reference sequence). This CDR3 region has 14 residues.

The chain employs TRBV18 and TRBJ2-7, with a tentative D call TRBD1 (5 bases). Germline V lookup: CDR1 KGHSH, CDR2 LQKENI. CDR3 length: 12 residues. V gave up 4 bases and J gave up 12 bases, with 16 bases separating them. The CDR3: CASSLETDRTYF. CDR3 DNA: TGTGCCAGCTCACTCGAGACAGACCGGACGTACTTC.

The V and J genes are TRBV11-2 and TRBJ1-2, with D possibly being TRBD1 (6 bases). Trimming stripped 5 bases from V and 2 bases from J, with 15 bases between. This CDR3 is 15 amino acids long. The germline V gene has CDR1 SGHAT and CDR2 FQNNGV. The CDR3 is CASSGIRGLNYGYTF. The CDR3 DNA is TGTGCCAGCAGCGGAATCAGGGGATTGAACTATGGCTACACCTTC.

This rearrangement joins TRBV28 to TRBJ2-2; tentatively, D is TRBD2 (6 bases). Trimming left V 4 bases short and J 5 bases short, with 26 bases between. CDR1 is MDHEN and CDR2 is SYDVKM in the germline V gene. The CDR3 loop spans 19 amino acids. The CDR3 spells CASSSPRTGTLAVTGELFF. CDR3 DNA sequence: TGTGCCAGCAGTTCGCCACGAACCGGGACTCTAGCTGTAACCGGGGAGCTGTTTTTT.

This sequence joins TRBV29-1 and TRBJ1-1; no firm D call. From germline, CDR1 is SQVTM and CDR2 ANQGSEA. The CDR3 extends over 13 amino acids. Trimming removed 3 bases from V and 4 bases from J, with 12 bases in between. CDR3 DNA: TGCAGCGTTGAGCGGGGAAGTGGCACTGAAGCTTTCTTT. It yields the protein CSVERGSGTEAFF.

This clone was seen just once. This sequence joins TRBV2 and TRBJ1-1, with D uncertain. The CDR3 has 13 residues. With 1 base removed from V and 5 bases from J, the gap between germline ends came to 8 bases. Germline V CDR1 and CDR2: SNHLY, FYNNEI. The CDR3 sequence: CASSEEEGTEAFF. CDR3 in DNA: TGTGCCAGCAGTGAAGAGGAAGGGACTGAAGCTTTCTTT.

The genes are TRBV29-1 and TRBJ1-1; tentative D call: TRBD1 (5 bases). The CDR3 runs to 13 residues. V gave up 3 bases and J gave up 1 base, with 9 bases separating them. Germline V lookup: CDR1 SQVTM, CDR2 ANQGSEA. The CDR3 is CSVDWQGNTEAFF. The CDR3 nucleotides read TGCAGCGTTGATTGGCAGGGGAACACTGAAGCTTTCTTT.

CDR3 bases: TGCGCCAGCAGCCAAGGCAGGGCTTCGACCGGGGAGCTGTTTTTT. Translation gives CASSQGRASTGELFF. The J gene is TRBJ2-2, the V gene TRBV4-1; a possible D gene is TRBD1 (5 bases). Per germline, CDR1 MGHRA and CDR2 YSYEKL. Trimming took off 1 base at V and 5 bases at J, with 11 bases between the two ends. This CDR3 comprises 15 residues.

The chain has TRBV13 and TRBJ2-2; 11 bases line up with TRBD2. V trimming: 5 bases; J trimming: 3 bases; junction bases outside the gene matches: 11. CDR1 and CDR2 from the germline V gene are PRHDT and FYEKMQ (reference sequence). CDR3 size: 18 residues. This CDR3 is CASSRQRVLAGDTGELFF. In nucleotides, the CDR3 is TGTGCCAGCAGCCGCCAAAGGGTACTAGCGGGAGACACCGGGGAGCTGTTTTTT.

The chain uses TRBV6-1 and TRBJ2-3, with D perhaps matching TRBD2 (5 bases). This CDR3 is built from 15 residues. V dropped 5 bases and J dropped 2 bases, with 14 bases sitting between them. Germline CDR1 reads MNHNS; CDR2 reads SASEGT. The CDR3: CASSPRGLFTDTQYF. The CDR3 DNA reads as TGTGCCAGCAGTCCCCGAGGACTTTTCACAGATACGCAGTATTTT.

The V gene is TRBV19, the J gene TRBJ2-1; D is perhaps TRBD1 or TRBD2 (7 bases each). Per germline, CDR1 LNHDA and CDR2 SQIVND (reference sequence). V dropped 5 bases and J dropped 6 bases, with 14 bases sitting between them. CDR3 length: 14 amino acids. The CDR3 DNA follows: TGTGCCAGTAGTCGGGCAGGGGGGGTCAATGAGCAGTTCTTC. This codes for CASSRAGGVNEQFF.